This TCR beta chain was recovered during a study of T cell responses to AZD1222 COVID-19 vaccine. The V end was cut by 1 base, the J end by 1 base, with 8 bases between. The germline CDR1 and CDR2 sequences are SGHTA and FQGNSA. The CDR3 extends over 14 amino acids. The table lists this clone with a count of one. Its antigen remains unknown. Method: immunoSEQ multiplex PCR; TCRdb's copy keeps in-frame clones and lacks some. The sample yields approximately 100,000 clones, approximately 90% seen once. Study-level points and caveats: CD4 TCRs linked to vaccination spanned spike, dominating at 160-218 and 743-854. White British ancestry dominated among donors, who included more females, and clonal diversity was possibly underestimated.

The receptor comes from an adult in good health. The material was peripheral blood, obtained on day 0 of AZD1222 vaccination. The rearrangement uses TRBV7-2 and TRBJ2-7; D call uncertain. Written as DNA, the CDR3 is TGTGCCAGCAGCTTAGACGCAGTTTCCTACGAGCAGTACTTC. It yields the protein CASSLDAVSYEQYF.